This T cell receptor (beta chain) was captured by sequencing in a study of T cells in Graves' hyperthyroidism and ophthalmopathy. About the research overall: At the time of initial diagnosis and before any treatment, peripheral blood was collected.

The germline V gene encodes CDR1 MNHNS and CDR2 SASEGT. This CDR3 is 19 amino acids long. V lost 5 bases and J lost 1; bases outside the gene matches: 13. Overall study results and limits: Classification by a 13 V-J model distinguished ophthalmopathy from stable hyperthyroidism.

RNA transcripts gave rise to amplified TCR beta CDR3 regions. The primer set for the first-round RT-PCR of the TCR CDR3 was HTBI. TCRdb fed the multiplex PCR reads into MiXCR, producing one record per CDR3 protein. The data hold about 400,000 distinct CDR3 sequences, with more than 20% observed a single time. This clonotype was counted between two and nine times. Its antigen is as yet unknown. The TCR sequence derives from a man in his fifties or sixties with Graves' hyperthyroidism. Sequencing input: blood. V gene TRBV6-1 combines with J gene TRBJ2-5, with 13 bases aligning to TRBD2. The CDR3 region has the DNA TGTGCCAGCAGTCGGACTAGCGGGAGATTTGGAGCTGGCCAAGAGACCCAGTACTTC. This codes for CASSRTSGRFGAGQETQYF.